This is a list of T cell receptor beta chains from one sample in a study of identical twins. TCRdb used MiXCR to reprocess the 5' RACE reads, holding one entry per CDR3 protein. Of around 500,000 distinct CDR3 sequences in the sample, approximately 15% were seen once. These data also featured in a second study, about yellow fever vaccine responses in identical twins.

Input material: CD4+ T cells sorted from blood. The source of these receptors is a woman between 18 and 29 years old in good health. The CDR3 runs from the conserved cysteine through the conserved F or W. The D gene is left open where the match is weak. Size is omitted from some rows. Given values are once, few, many or a class for expanded clones.

.	.	TRBV4-2	TRBJ2-2	CASSQGGSNTGELFF	TGTGCCAGCAGCCAAGGGGGGTCGAACACCGGGGAGCTGTTTTTT
.	.	TRBV29-1	TRBJ2-2	CSVEFSDYPGDTGELFF	TGCAGCGTTGAGTTTAGTGATTATCCGGGGGACACCGGGGAGCTGTTTTTT
.	few	TRBV27	TRBJ2-1	CASSLGTRVGGEQFF	TGTGCCAGCAGTTTAGGGACCAGAGTTGGAGGTGAGCAGTTCTTC
.	.	TRBV6-5	TRBJ2-2	CASSYSISLPGELFF	TGTGCCAGCAGTTACTCGATTTCTTTACCCGGGGAGCTGTTTTTT
.	.	TRBV9	TRBJ2-7	CASSYGFMDAEQYF	TGTGCCAGCAGCTACGGGTTTATGGACGCCGAGCAGTACTTC
.	.	TRBV20-1	TRBJ2-7	CSARGAGTYEQYF	TGCAGTGCTAGGGGGGCTGGAACCTACGAGCAGTACTTC
TRBD1	few	TRBV5-6	TRBJ2-3	CASRQGAREDTQYF	TGTGCCAGCAGACAGGGGGCAAGGGAAGATACGCAGTATTTT
TRBD1	few	TRBV5-1	TRBJ2-7	CASSLGENRGTYEQYF	TGCGCCAGCAGCTTAGGGGAGAACAGGGGGACCTACGAGCAGTACTTC
.	.	TRBV20-1	TRBJ2-7	CSARDPRGGIEQYF	TGCAGTGCTAGAGACCCGAGGGGGGGCATCGAGCAGTACTTC
TRBD1	.	TRBV11-2	TRBJ1-6	CATTMGQGYSPLHF	TGTGCCACTACCATGGGACAGGGATATTCACCCCTCCACTTT
TRBD2	.	TRBV2	TRBJ2-5	CASDLAGGTQYF	TGTGCCAGCGATCTAGCGGGGGGCACCCAGTACTTC
.	.	TRBV13	TRBJ2-5	CASSLLKAGHQETQYF	TGTGCCAGCAGCTTATTAAAAGCGGGACATCAAGAGACCCAGTACTTC
TRBD2	few	TRBV5-1	TRBJ2-7	CASSWREGTTYEQYF	TGCGCCAGCAGCTGGAGGGAGGGCACAACCTACGAGCAGTACTTC
TRBD2	.	TRBV28	TRBJ2-5	CASRLDGTSGRRIQETQYF	TGTGCCAGCAGACTAGACGGGACTAGCGGGAGACGCATCCAAGAGACCCAGTACTTC
.	.	TRBV5-6	TRBJ2-1	CASSLLLVTSSYNEQFF	TGTGCCAGCAGCTTGCTACTAGTTACGAGCTCCTACAATGAGCAGTTCTTC
.	few	TRBV20-1	TRBJ2-7	CSARGGSGINYEQYF	TGCAGTGCTAGGGGGGGTTCCGGGATAAACTACGAGCAGTACTTC
.	many	TRBV27	TRBJ2-4	CASSWMRGPKNIQYF	TGTGCCAGCAGTTGGATGAGGGGCCCCAAAAACATTCAGTACTTC
.	.	TRBV4-2	TRBJ1-5	CASSQGGTSEPPQHF	TGTGCCAGCAGCCAAGGAGGAACATCCGAGCCGCCCCAGCATTTT
.	few	TRBV2	TRBJ2-1	CASSPLQVWNEQFF	TGTGCCAGCAGTCCACTCCAAGTCTGGAATGAGCAGTTCTTC
.	few	TRBV4-3	TRBJ1-2	CASSQSRESGYGYTF	TGCGCCAGCAGCCAAAGCAGGGAGTCTGGCTATGGCTACACCTTC
.	few	TRBV6-5	TRBJ1-4	CASSYSKRAGEKLFF	TGTGCCAGCAGTTACTCGAAAAGGGCAGGGGAAAAACTGTTTTTT
TRBD1	.	TRBV9	TRBJ2-5	CASSARTGRGETQYF	TGTGCCAGCAGCGCGCGGACAGGGAGAGGGGAGACCCAGTACTTC
TRBD2	.	TRBV27	TRBJ2-1	CASARGGAGTYNEQFF	TGTGCCAGCGCCCGCGGGGGGGCAGGAACCTACAATGAGCAGTTCTTC
.	.	TRBV4-1	TRBJ2-7	CASSQARRTDDYEQYF	TGCGCCAGCAGCCAAGCGAGGCGGACAGACGACTACGAGCAGTACTTC
TRBD1	.	TRBV7-3	TRBJ2-1	CASSLDRGNPGSYNEQFF	TGTGCCAGCAGCTTGGACAGGGGTAATCCCGGATCCTACAATGAGCAGTTCTTC
.	few	TRBV10-3	TRBJ2-1	CAISNQGHEQFF	TGTGCCATCAGTAACCAGGGCCATGAGCAGTTCTTC
TRBD1	.	TRBV28	TRBJ1-1	CASSPRDRPNTEAFF	TGTGCCAGCAGTCCCCGGGACAGGCCGAACACTGAAGCTTTCTTT